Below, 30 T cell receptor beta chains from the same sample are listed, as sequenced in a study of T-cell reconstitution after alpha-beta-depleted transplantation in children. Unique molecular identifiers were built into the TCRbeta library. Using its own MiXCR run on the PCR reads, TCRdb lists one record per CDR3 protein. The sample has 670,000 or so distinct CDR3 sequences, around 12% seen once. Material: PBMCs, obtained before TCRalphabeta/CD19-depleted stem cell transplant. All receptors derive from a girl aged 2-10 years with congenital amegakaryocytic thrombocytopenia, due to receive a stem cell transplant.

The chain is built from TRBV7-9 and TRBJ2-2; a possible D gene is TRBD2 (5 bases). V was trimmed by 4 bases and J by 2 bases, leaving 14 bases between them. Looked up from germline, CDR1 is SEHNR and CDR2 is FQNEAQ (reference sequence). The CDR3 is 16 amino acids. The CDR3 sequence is CASSYHLASNTGELFF. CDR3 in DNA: TGTGCCAGCAGCTACCATCTTGCTAGCAACACCGGGGAGCTGTTTTTT.

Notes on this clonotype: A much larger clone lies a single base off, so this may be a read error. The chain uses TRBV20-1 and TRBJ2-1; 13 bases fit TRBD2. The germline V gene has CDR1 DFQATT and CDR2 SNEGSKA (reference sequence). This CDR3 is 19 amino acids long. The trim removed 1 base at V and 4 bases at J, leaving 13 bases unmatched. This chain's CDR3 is CSARATALAGGPTYNEQFF. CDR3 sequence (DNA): TGCAGTGCTAGAGCCACGGCACTAGCGGGAGGGCCTACTTACAATGAGCAGTTCTTC.

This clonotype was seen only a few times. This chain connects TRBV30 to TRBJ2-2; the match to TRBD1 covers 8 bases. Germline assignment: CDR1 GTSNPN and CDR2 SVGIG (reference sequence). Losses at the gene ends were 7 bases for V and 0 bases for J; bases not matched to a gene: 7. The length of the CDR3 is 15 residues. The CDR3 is CASDLQGANTGELFF. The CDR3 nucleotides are TGTGCCTCAGATTTACAGGGGGCGAACACCGGGGAGCTGTTTTTT.

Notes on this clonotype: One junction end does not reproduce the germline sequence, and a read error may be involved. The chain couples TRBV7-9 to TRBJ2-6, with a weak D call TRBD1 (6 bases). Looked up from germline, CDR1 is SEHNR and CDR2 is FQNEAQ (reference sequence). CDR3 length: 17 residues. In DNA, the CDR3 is TGTGCCAGCAGCACCCGGACAGCTAACTCTGTGGCCAACGTCCTGACTTTC. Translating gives CASSTRTANSVANVLTF.

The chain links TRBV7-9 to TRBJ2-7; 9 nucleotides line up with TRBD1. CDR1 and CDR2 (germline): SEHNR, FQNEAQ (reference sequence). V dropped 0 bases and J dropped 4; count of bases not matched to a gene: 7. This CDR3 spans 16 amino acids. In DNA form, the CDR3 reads TGTGCCAGCAGCTTAGCGGGGACAGGGAAAGAATACGAGCAGTACTTC. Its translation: CASSLAGTGKEYEQYF.

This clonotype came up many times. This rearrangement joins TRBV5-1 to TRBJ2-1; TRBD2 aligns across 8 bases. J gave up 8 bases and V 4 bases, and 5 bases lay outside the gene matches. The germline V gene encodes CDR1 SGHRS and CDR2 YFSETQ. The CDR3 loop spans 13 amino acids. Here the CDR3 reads CASSLGLGYEQFF. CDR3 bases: TGCGCCAGCAGCCTGGGACTAGGCTATGAGCAGTTCTTC.

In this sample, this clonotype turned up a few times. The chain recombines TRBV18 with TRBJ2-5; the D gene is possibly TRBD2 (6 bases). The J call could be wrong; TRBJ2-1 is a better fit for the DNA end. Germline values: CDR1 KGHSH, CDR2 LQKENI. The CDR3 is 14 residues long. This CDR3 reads CASSPRRAQETQFF. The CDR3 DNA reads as TGTGCCAGCTCACCCCGGAGGGCCCAAGAGACCCAGTTCTTC.

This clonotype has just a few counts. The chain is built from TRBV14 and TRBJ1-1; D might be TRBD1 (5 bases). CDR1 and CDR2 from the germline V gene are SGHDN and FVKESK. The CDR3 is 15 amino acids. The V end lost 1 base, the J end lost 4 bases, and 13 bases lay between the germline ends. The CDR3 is CASSQGFKGSTEAFF. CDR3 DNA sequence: TGTGCCAGCAGCCAAGGATTTAAGGGGAGCACTGAAGCTTTCTTT.

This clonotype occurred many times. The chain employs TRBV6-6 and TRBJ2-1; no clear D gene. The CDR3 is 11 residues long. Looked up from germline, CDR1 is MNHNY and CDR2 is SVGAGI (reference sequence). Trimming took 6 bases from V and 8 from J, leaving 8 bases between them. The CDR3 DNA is TGTGCCAGCAGCCCAGCAGATGAGCAGTTCTTC. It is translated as CASSPADEQFF.

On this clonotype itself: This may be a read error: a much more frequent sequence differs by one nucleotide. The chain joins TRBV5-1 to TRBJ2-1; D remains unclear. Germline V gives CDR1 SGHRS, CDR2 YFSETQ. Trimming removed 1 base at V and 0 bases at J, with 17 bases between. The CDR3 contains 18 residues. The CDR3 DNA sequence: TGCGCCAGCAGCTTGACCGTTAGTGGATGGAGCTCCTACAATGAGCAGTTCTTC. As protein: CASSLTVSGWSSYNEQFF.

For the CDR3, the DNA is TGTGCCAGCAGCTTAGCGGTCGTGGGGGCTGGCAACGAGCAGTACTTC. Translated, it gives CASSLAVVGAGNEQYF. The V gene is TRBV7-2, the J gene TRBJ2-7; tentative D call: TRBD1 (6 bases). Germline V gene sequence: CDR1 SGHTA, CDR2 FQGNSA. This CDR3 contains 16 residues. The ends were cut back, 0 bases at V and 5 bases at J, with 17 bases in the middle.

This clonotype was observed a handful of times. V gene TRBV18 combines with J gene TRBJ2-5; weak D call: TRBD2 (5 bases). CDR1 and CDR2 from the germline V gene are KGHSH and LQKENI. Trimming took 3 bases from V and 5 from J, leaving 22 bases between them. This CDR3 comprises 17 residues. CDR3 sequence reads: CASSPSKSGNTGETQYF. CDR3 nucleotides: TGTGCCAGCTCACCCTCTAAAAGCGGAAATACGGGGGAGACCCAGTACTTC.

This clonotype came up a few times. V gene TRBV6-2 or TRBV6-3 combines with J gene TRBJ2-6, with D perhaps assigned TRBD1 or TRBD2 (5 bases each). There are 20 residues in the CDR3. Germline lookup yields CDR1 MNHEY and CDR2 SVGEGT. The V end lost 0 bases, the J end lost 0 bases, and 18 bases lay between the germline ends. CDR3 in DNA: TGTGCCAGCAGTTACTCGATAGGGGACGGGGCTCACTCTGGGGCCAACGTCCTGACTTTC. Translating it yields CASSYSIGDGAHSGANVLTF.

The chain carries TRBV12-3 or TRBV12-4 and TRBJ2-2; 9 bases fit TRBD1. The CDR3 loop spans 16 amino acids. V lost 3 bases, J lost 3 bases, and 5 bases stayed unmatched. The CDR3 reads CASSLGRTGDTGELFF. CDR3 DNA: TGTGCCAGCAGTTTGGGTAGGACAGGGGACACCGGGGAGCTGTTTTTT.

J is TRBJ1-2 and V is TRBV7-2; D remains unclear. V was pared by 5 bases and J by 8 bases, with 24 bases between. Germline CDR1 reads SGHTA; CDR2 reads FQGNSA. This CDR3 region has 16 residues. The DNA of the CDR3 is TGTGCCAGCAGCCTCTTCATCCTTTCCCCAGGCGAAGGCTACACCTTC. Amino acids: CASSLFILSPGEGYTF. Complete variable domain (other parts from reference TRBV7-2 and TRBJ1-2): GAGVSQSPSNKVTEKGKDVELRCDPISGHTALYWYRQSLGQGLEFLIYFQGNSAPDKSGLPSDRFSAERTGGSVSTLTIQRTQQEDSAVYLCASSLFILSPGEGYTFGSGTRLTVV.

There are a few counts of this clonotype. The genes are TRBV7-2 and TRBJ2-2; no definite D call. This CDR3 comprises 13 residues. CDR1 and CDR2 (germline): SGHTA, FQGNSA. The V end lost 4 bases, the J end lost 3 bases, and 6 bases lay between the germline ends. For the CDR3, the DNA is TGTGCCAGCAGCTCTCTTGACACCGGGGAGCTGTTTTTT. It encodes CASSSLDTGELFF.

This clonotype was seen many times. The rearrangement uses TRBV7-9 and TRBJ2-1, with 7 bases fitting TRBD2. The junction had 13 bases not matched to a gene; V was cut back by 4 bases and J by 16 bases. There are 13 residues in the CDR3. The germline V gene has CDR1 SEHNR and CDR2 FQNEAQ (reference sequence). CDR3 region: CASSSSVWREYFF. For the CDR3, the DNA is TGTGCCAGCAGCTCGTCTGTGTGGCGGGAGTATTTCTTC.

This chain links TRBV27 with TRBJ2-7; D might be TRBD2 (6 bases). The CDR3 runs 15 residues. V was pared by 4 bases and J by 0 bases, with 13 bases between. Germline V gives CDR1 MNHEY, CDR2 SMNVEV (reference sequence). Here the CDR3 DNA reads TGTGCCAGCAGTTCCTACCGGGACTCCTCCTACGAGCAGTACTTC. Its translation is CASSSYRDSSYEQYF.

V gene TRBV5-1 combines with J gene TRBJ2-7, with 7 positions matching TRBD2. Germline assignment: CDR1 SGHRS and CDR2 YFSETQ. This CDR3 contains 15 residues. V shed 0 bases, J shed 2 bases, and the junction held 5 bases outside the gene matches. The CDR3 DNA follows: TGCGCCAGCAGCTTGGTCAGCGGGGCAACCTACGAGCAGTACTTC. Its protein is CASSLVSGATYEQYF.

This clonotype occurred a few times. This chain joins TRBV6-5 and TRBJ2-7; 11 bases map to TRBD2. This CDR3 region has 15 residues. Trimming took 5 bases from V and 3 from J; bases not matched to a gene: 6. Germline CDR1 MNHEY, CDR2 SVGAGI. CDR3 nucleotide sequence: TGTGCCAGCAGTCCCCCGACTAGCGGGAACTACGAGCAGTACTTC. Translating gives CASSPPTSGNYEQYF.

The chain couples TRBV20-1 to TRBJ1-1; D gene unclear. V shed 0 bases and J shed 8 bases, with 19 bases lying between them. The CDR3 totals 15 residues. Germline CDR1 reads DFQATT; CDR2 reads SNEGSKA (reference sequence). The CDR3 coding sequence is TGCAGTGCTAGAGACTCTACCAGTGGACGCTTGGAAGCTTTCTTT. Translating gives CSARDSTSGRLEAFF.

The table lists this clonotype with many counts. This CDR3 reads CASSGGLGRQETQYF. CDR3 DNA: TGTGCCAGCAGTGGGGGCCTGGGGCGCCAAGAGACCCAGTACTTC. The chain couples TRBV6-1 to TRBJ2-5, with D perhaps matching TRBD1 (5 bases). The CDR3 runs to 15 residues. CDR1 and CDR2 from the germline V gene are MNHNS and SASEGT. V lost 4 bases and J 1 base, leaving 13 bases between the germline ends.

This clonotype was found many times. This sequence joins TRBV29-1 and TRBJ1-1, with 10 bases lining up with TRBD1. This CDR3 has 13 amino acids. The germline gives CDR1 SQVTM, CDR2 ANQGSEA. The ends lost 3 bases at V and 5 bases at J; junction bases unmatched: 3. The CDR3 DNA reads TGCAGCGTTGACGGGACAGGGGCAACTGAAGCTTTCTTT. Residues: CSVDGTGATEAFF.

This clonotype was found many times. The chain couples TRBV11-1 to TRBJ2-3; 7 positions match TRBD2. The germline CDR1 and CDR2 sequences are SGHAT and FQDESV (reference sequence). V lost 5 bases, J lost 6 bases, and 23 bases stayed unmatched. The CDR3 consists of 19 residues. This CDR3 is CASSPVITSDGGFSDTQYF. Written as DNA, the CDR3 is TGTGCCAGCAGCCCAGTTATCACTAGCGATGGTGGTTTCAGCGATACGCAGTATTTT.

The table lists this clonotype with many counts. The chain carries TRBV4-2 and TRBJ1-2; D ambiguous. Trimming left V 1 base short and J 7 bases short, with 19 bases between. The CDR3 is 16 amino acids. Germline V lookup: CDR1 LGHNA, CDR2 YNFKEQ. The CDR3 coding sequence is TGTGCCAGCAGCCAAGTTCAGTATCTGGGAGGACTTGGCTACACCTTC. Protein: CASSQVQYLGGLGYTF.

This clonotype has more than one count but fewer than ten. As DNA, the CDR3 is TGTGCCAGCAGCCCCAACGTCAAGCAGTACTTC. Translated: CASSPNVKQYF. V is TRBV6-2 or TRBV6-3 and J is TRBJ2-7; no definite D call. Per germline, CDR1 MNHEY and CDR2 SVGEGT. V was clipped by 6 bases and J by 8 bases, with 11 bases between them. CDR3 length: 11 residues.

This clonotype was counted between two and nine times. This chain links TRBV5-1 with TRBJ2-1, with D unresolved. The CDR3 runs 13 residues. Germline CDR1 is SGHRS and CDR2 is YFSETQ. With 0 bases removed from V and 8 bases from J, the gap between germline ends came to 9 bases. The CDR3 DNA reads TGCGCCAGCAGCTTGGGGCTACCCGATGAGCAGTTCTTC. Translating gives CASSLGLPDEQFF.

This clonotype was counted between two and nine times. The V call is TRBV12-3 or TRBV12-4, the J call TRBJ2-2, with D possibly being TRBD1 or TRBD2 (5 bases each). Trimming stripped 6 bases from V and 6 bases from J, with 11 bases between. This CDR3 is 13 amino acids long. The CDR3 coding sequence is TGTGCCAGCAGCTGGGACGTACCCGGGGAGCTGTTTTTT. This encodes CASSWDVPGELFF.

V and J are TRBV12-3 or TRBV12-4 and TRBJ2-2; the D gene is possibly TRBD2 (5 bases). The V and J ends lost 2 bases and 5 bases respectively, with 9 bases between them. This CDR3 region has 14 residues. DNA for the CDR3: TGTGCCAGCAGTTTACAAGAGGGAACCGGGGAGCTGTTTTTT. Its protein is CASSLQEGTGELFF.

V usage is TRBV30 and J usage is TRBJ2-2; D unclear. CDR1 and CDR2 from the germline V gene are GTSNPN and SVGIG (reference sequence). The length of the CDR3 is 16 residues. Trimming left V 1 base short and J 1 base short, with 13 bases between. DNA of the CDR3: TGTGCCTGGAGTGACCCTAGGAAGCGGAACACCGGGGAGCTGTTTTTT. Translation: CAWSDPRKRNTGELFF.